The clone carrying this T cell receptor (beta chain) occurred many times. The antigen remains undetermined. With 60 Vbeta and 13 Jbeta primers, the PCR was carried out. As originally analysed: Around 9.9 million shared chains were among the approximately 80 million unique TCR beta chains that a later analysis counted. The data were produced by immunoSEQ multiplex PCR, yet TCRdb's version contains in-frame clones alone and is incomplete. That table gives V, J and clone size, and the DNA gave D and trimming. The table lists around 200,000 clones, around 78% of them singletons. The sample is drawn from a study of cytomegalovirus exposure and HLA in healthy donors. On the study more broadly: For the roughly 390 genotyped donors, approximately 83% fell within the Caucasian-associated ancestry cluster. Notes on the study in general: In an earlier analysis, in about 530 donors, most V segments appeared productive either ~87% or ~30% of the time. Generally TCR sequences proved uncommon, though certain public TCRs appeared in numerous donors.

Germline CDR1 and CDR2: SGHDT and YYEEEE. The V and J ends lost 1 base and 5 bases, in that order; junction bases with no gene match: 9. This CDR3 comprises 16 residues. Source material: PBMCs. The chain links TRBV5-6 to TRBJ2-5; the match to TRBD2 covers 9 bases. This TCR derives from a man aged 30 to 45 in good health and CMV-seronegative. The CDR3 sequence: CASSLPPAGGRETQYF. For the CDR3, the DNA is TGTGCCAGCAGCTTGCCCCCTGCGGGAGGGAGGGAGACCCAGTACTTC.